The entry below describes one TCR beta chain. Its specific antigen is unknown. No per-base quality is available; no much larger clone lies one base away. The CDR3 sequence holds 15 residues, the cysteine and phenylalanine included. Kept here is only the CDR3 DNA, which spans 45 bases and is read in frame from base 1. For this chain, trimming is 6 bases at the V end and 0 bases at the J end, and the number of junction bases without a gene match is 3. The germline V gene (reference sequence) yields MNHEY for CDR1 and SMNVEV for CDR2. This record comes from a study of blood T cell repertoires in COVID-19 (dated by TCRdb to the early 2020s). Broadly, across the study: Collaborator samples came from the United States, Italy and Spain and covered acute and convalescent phases of COVID-19. A de-identified subject ID, COVID-19 status, age in years and sex were almost always included in the sample metadata. The samples were drawn from two sources: the first 160 participants of the ongoing ImmuneRACE study, and 1,254 subjects contributed by 6 global collaborators. Subjects who had been exposed to COVID-19, were actively infected with it, or had recovered from it provided the deeply sampled blood TCRbeta repertoires that made up the dataset. A freely available public database, intended as a resource for researchers studying the immune response to SARS-CoV-2, is where the repertoires were released. The prospective study material was composed of cDNA or gDNA derived from T cells, B-cell-depleted T cells, or PBMCs. Where available, HLA class I and class II types were taken from metadata supplied by the sample provider and were not determined by assay-based typing.

What the authors observed across the whole study: How much clinical and demographic metadata was included differed by source and by participant, and the metadata was provided uncurated.

The immunoSEQ Assay, a bias-controlled multiplex PCR, was used to amplify TCRbeta CDR3 regions from genomic DNA. The paper's data handling went like this. Nucleated cell counts per sample were estimated from amplification of reference gene primers within the assay. Sequence reads were collapsed and filtered to measure the absolute abundance of every unique TCRbeta CDR3 rearrangement. For each sample, productive Simpson clonality was calculated as the square root of Simpson's diversity index over productive rearrangements. This immuneACCESS table, as held by TCRdb, lists in-frame sequences with V and J called but not all clones. Of the missing ones, under half trace to an unresolved V gene in checked studies; the others have no known cause. V, J and clone size are taken as reported in that table, and D and trimming were inferred from the DNA itself. The sample records roughly 150,000 clones, around 92% of which are singletons. The top ten hold approximately 3% of the sample.

Each collaborating institution followed its own protocols to collect whole blood in K2EDTA tubes. For TCRbeta analysis, collaborator samples were shipped as frozen whole blood, as isolated PBMCs, or as DNA extracted from either sample type. The sequence derives from a man aged 55-75 years with acute or convalescent COVID-19. The source material was peripheral blood. The chain is made from TRBV27 and TRBJ2-2, with TRBD1 identical over 8 junction bases. The CDR3: CASRPGQANTGELFF. The bases are TGTGCCAGCAGACCGGGACAGGCGAACACCGGGGAGCTGTTTTTT.